This T cell receptor beta chain emerged from a study of cytomegalovirus exposure and HLA in healthy donors. As for this clone: Its target is unknown.

Regarding the study as a whole: As a later analysis showed, a missense DCLRE1C variant was linked to trimming of TCR beta V- and J-genes. Highly shared sequence variants in one cluster were likely a sequencing artifact. In an earlier analysis, most TCR beta V segments were productive about 87% or about 30% of the time.

The CDR3 covers 20 residues. Both 60 Vbeta primers and 13 Jbeta primers went into the PCR. Profiling relied on immunoSEQ multiplex PCR, and the TCRdb table lists in-frame clones only, not all of them. This sample has 80,000 to 95,000 clones, with 60% to 80% found just once. V usage is TRBV12-2 and J usage is TRBJ2-3; the table gives TRBD2 as D, unverified against the DNA. TRBV12-2 is shown as a pseudogene. The source is a female donor in good health and CMV-seronegative. The sequenced sample consisted of PBMCs. The CDR3 sequence is CASRLEARMTSGRATDTQYF. DNA of the CDR3: TGTGCAAGTCGCCTCGAGGCCCGCATGACTAGCGGGAGAGCGACAGATACGCAGTATTTT.